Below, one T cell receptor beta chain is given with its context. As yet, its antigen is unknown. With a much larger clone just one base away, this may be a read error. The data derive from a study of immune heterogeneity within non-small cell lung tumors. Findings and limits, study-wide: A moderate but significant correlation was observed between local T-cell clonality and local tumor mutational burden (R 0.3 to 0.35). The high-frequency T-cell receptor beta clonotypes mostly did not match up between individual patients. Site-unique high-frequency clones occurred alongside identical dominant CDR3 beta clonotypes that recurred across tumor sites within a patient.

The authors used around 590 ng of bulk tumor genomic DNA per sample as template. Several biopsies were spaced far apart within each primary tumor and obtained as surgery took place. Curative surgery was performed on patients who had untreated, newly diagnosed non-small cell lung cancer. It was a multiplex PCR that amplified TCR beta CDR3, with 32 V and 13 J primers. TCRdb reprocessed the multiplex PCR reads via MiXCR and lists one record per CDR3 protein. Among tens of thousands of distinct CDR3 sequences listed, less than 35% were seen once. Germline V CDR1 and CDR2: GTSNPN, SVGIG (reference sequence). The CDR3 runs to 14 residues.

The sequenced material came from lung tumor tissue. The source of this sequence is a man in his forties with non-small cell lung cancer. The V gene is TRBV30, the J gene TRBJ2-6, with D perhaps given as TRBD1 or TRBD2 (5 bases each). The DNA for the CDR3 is TGTGCTGTTTTCGGGGCGCGAGAGGCCAACGTCCTGACTTTC. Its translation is CAVFGAREANVLTF.